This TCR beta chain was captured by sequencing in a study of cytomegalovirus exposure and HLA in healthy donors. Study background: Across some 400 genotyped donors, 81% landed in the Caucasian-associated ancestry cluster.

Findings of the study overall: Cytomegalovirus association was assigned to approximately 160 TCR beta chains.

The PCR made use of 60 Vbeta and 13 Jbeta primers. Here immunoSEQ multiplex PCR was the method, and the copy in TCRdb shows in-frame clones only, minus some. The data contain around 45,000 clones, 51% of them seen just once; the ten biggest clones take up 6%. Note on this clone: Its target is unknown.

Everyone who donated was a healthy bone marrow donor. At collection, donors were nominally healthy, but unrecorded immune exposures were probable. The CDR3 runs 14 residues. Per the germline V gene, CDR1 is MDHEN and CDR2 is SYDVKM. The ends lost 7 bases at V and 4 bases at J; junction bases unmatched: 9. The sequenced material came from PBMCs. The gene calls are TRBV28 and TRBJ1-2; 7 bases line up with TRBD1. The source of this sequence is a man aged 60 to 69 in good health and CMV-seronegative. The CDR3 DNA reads TGTGCCAGCAACCCTCAGACAGGGATCTATGGCTACACCTTC. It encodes CASNPQTGIYGYTF.